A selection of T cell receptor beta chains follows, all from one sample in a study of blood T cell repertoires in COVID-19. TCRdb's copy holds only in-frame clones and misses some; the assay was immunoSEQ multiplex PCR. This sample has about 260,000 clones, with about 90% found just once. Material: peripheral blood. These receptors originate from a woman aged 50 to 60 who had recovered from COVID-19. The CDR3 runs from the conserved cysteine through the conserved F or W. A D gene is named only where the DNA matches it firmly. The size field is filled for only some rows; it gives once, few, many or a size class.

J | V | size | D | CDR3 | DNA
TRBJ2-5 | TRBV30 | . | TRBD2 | CAWSGELAGAGETQYF | TGTGCCTGGAGTGGTGAGCTAGCGGGAGCCGGAGAGACCCAGTACTTC
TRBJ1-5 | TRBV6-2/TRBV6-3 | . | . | CASSDRTNQPQHF | TGTGCCAGCAGTGACAGAACCAATCAGCCCCAGCATTTT
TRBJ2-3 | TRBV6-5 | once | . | CASSLNRDTQYF | TGTGCCAGCAGCCTAAACAGGGATACGCAGTATTTT
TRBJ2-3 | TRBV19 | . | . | CASRSTGDTRGGTQYF | TGTGCCAGTAGAAGCACAGGGGATACAAGAGGGGGGACGCAGTATTTT
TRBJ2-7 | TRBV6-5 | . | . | CASSYSKGFRAYEQYF | TGTGCCAGCAGTTACTCGAAAGGATTCAGGGCCTACGAGCAGTACTTC
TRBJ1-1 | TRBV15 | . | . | CATSRAQGNTEAFF | TGTGCCACCAGCAGAGCACAGGGGAACACTGAAGCTTTCTTT
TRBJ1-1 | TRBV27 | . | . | CASSLYRNTEAFF | TGTGCCAGCAGTTTATATCGGAACACTGAAGCTTTCTTT
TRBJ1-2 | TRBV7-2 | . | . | CASSPHQTVDNYGYTF | TGTGCCAGCAGCCCACACCAGACAGTCGATAACTATGGCTACACCTTC
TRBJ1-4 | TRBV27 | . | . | CASSLSSLAREKLFF | TGTGCCAGCAGTTTATCGTCACTTGCCCGTGAAAAACTGTTTTTT
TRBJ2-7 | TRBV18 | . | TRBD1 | CASSSGTANSYEQYF | TGTGCCAGCTCCTCCGGGACAGCTAACTCCTACGAGCAGTACTTC
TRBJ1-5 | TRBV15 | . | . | CATSSSDRSNQPQHF | TGTGCCACCAGCAGCTCAGACAGGTCTAATCAGCCCCAGCATTTT
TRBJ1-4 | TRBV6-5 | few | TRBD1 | CASNTGTGGNEKLFF | TGTGCCAGCAATACCGGGACAGGGGGTAATGAAAAACTGTTTTTT
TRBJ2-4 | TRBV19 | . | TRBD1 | CASQSPGGQRNIQYF | TGTGCCTCACAAAGCCCAGGGGGCCAGAGAAACATTCAGTACTTC
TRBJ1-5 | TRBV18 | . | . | CASSPLYSNQPQHF | TGTGCCAGCTCACCACTTTATAGCAATCAGCCCCAGCATTTT
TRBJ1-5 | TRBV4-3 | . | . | CASSQDRGPLNQPQHF | TGCGCCAGCAGCCAAGATAGGGGTCCGTTAAATCAGCCCCAGCATTTT
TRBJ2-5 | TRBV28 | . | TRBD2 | CASTKLGSGRYETQYF | TGTGCCAGCACGAAGTTGGGTAGCGGGAGATATGAGACCCAGTACTTC
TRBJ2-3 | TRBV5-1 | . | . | CASSLELLTDTQYF | TGCGCCAGCAGCTTGGAACTACTCACAGATACGCAGTATTTT
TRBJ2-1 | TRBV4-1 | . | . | CASSLSEGGTSYNEQFF | TGCGCCAGCAGCCTCTCAGAAGGCGGAACCTCCTACAATGAGCAGTTCTTC
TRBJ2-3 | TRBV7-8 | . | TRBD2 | CASSPLAGGPLYTQYF | TGTGCCAGCAGCCCCCTAGCGGGGGGGCCATTATATACGCAGTATTTT
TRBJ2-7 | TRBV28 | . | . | CASSPMNWYEQYF | TGTGCCAGCAGTCCCATGAACTGGTACGAGCAGTACTTC